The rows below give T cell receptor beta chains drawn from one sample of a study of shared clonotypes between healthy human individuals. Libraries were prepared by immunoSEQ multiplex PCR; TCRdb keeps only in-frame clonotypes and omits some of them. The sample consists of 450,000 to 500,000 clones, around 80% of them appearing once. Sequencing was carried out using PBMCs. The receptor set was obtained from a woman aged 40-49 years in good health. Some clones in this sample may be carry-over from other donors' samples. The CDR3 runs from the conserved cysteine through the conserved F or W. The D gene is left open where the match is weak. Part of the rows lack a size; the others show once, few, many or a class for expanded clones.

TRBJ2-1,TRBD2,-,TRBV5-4,TGCGCCAGCAGCCAGGGACTAGCGGGAGCCTGGTTCTTC,CASSQGLAGAWFF
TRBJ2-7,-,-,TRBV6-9,TGTGCCAGCAGTTACTCGCAGGGGACTTACGAGCAGTACTTC,CASSYSQGTYEQYF
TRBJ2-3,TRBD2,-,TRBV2,TGTGCCAGCAGTGATCGACGACTAGCGGGTGGGGGTACGCAGTATTTT,CASSDRRLAGGGTQYF
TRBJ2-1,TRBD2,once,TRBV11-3,TGTGCCAGCAGCTCCCTACGAGGGACTAGCGGGAGCTACAATGAGCAGTTCTTC,CASSSLRGTSGSYNEQFF
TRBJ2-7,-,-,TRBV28,TGTGCCAGCAGGTCAGATAGCTACGAGCAGTACTTC,CASRSDSYEQYF
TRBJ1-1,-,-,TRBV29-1,TGCAGCGCCAGCTGGGGGCGCCGGGGGCCTGAAGCTTTCTTT,CSASWGRRGPEAFF
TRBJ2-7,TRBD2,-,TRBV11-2,TGTGCCAGCAGCTTAGGGGGCGTAGGCGGGAGGGCCTACGAGCAGTACTTC,CASSLGGVGGRAYEQYF
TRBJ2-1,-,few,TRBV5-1,TGCGCCAGCTTTATAGGGTCGAACAATGAGCAGTTCTTC,CASFIGSNNEQFF
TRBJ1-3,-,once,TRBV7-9,TGTGCCAGCAGCACCTGGACGGATAGCTCTGGAAACACCATATATTTT,CASSTWTDSSGNTIYF
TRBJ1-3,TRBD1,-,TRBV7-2,TGTGCCAGCAGCTTCGCGGGACAGCTAGGAAACACCATATATTTT,CASSFAGQLGNTIYF
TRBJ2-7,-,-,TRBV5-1,TGCGCCAGCAGCTTGTGGACTCCTACCTACGAGCAGTACTTC,CASSLWTPTYEQYF
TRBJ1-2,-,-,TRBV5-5,TGTGCCAGCAGCTCAAACTATGGCTACACCTTC,CASSSNYGYTF
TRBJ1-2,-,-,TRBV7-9,TGTGCCAGCAGCCGCGGAACCTTCCAGGGGTATGGCTACACCTTC,CASSRGTFQGYGYTF
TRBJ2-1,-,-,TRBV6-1,TGTGCCAGCAGTGAAAATGAGTTCTTC,CASSENEFF
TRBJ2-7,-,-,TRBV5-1,TGCGCCAGCAGCTTGGGCAGGGACCTCTACGAGCAGTACTTC,CASSLGRDLYEQYF
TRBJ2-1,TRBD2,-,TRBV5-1,TGCGCCAGCAGCTCGATAGCGGGAGTTGGGTACAATGAGCAGTTCTTC,CASSSIAGVGYNEQFF
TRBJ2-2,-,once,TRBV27,TGTGCCAGCAGCTCGAGGGGGACTGGCAACACCGGGGAGCTGTTTTTT,CASSSRGTGNTGELFF
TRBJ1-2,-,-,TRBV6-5,TGTGCCAGCAGCCGGGGGGGGGCGGGGAATGGCTACACCTTC,CASSRGGAGNGYTF
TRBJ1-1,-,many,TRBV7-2,TGTGCCAGCAGCTTAGCAGGGAGGACTGAAGCTTTCTTT,CASSLAGRTEAFF
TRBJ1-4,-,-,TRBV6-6,TGTGCCAGCAGTTACGAGGAGAGACGAAAACTGTTTTTT,CASSYEERRKLFF
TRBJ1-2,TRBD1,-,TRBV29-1,TGCAGCGTTTCGCCGGACAGGGTTTATGGCTACACCTTC,CSVSPDRVYGYTF
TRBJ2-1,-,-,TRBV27,TGTGCCAGCAGTCGGGGGGCCCACTCCTACAATGAGCAGTTCTTC,CASSRGAHSYNEQFF
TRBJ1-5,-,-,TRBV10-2,TGCGCCAGCAGTGTAAGACAGGACCCCGCCAGACCCTTCAATCAGCCCCAGCATTTT,CASSVRQDPARPFNQPQHF
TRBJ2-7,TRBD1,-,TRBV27,TGTGCCAGCAGTTTAGGCCTACCGGGACAGGGGGCCTACGAGCAGTACTTC,CASSLGLPGQGAYEQYF
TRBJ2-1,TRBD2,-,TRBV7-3,TGTGCCAGCAGCCCAATAGCGGGGTCCTACAATGAGCAGTTCTTC,CASSPIAGSYNEQFF
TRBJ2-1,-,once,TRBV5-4,TGTGCCAGCAGCTTGGTAGGGTCTTTGAGCAATGAGCAGTTCTTC,CASSLVGSLSNEQFF
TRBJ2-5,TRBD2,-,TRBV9,TGTGCCAGCAGCGTAGCTGGAGCGGGAGTTGAGACCCAGTACTTC,CASSVAGAGVETQYF
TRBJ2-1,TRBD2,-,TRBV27,TGTGCCAGCAGTCGGGGGACTAGCGGGAGAGGTGAGCAGTTCTTC,CASSRGTSGRGEQFF
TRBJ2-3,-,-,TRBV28,TGTGCCAGCAGTTTTGCTACCACAGATACGCAGTATTTT,CASSFATTDTQYF
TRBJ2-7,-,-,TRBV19,TGTGCCAGTAGCCGAACTAGGGAAACCTACGAGCAGTACTTC,CASSRTRETYEQYF
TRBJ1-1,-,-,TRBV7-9,TGTGCCAGCAGCTTAAGGGCAGCGAGTGAAGCTTTCTTT,CASSLRAASEAFF
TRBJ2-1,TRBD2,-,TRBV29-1,TGCAGCGCCCCAAGACGGCAAGCGGGAGCGCACAATGAGCAGTTCTTC,CSAPRRQAGAHNEQFF
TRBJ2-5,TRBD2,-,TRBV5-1,TGCGCCAGCAGCCCGCTCCTAGCGGCCCAGCAAGAGACCCAGTACTTC,CASSPLLAAQQETQYF
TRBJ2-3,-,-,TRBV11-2,TGTGCCAGCGGTACTAGCCGTGGTCTTGATACGCAGTATTTT,CASGTSRGLDTQYF
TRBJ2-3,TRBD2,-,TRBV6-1,TGTGCCAGCAGTGCCTTAGCGGGAGGTGGTGGCACAGATACGCAGTATTTT,CASSALAGGGGTDTQYF
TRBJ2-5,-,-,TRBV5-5,TGTGCCAGCAGCCCGCCGGGCCTCCAAGAGACCCAGTACTTC,CASSPPGLQETQYF
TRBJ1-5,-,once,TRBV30,TGTGCCTGGACCCGACATAGCAATCAGCCCCAGCATTTT,CAWTRHSNQPQHF
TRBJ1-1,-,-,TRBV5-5,TGTGCCAGCAGCTTGGTTCTAGCCATGAACACTGAAGCTTTCTTT,CASSLVLAMNTEAFF
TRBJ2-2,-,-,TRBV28,TGTGCCAGCAGTCCCCCCGCGACCGGGGAGCTGTTTTTT,CASSPPATGELFF
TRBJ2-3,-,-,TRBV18,TGTGCCAGCTCACCACCGGGGGTACTAGCGAGGGGGTCAGATACGCAGTATTTT,CASSPPGVLARGSDTQYF
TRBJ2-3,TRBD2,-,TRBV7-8,TGTGCCAGCAGCTTAGTGCGGGAGGGCCGCGATACGCAGTATTTT,CASSLVREGRDTQYF
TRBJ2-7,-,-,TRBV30,TGTGCCTGGAGTAATTCCTACGAGCAGTACTTC,CAWSNSYEQYF
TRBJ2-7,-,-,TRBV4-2,TGTGCCAGCAGCCAAGCGTGGGAATCGAACTACGAGCAGTACTTC,CASSQAWESNYEQYF
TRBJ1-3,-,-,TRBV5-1,TGCGCCAGCAGCTTGGACGACACAGCCTCTGGAAACACCATATATTTT,CASSLDDTASGNTIYF
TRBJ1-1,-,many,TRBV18,TGTGCCAGCTCACCTCAAGGGAACACTGAAGCTTTCTTT,CASSPQGNTEAFF
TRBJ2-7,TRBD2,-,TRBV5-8,TGTGCCAGCAGCTTTCCGGGACTAGCGATCGAGCAGTACTTC,CASSFPGLAIEQYF
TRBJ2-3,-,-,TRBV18,TGTGCCAGCTCACCTCTCCCGGGGACAGATACGCAGTATTTT,CASSPLPGTDTQYF
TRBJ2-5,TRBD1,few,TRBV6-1,TGTGCCAGCAGTGAGGGCGCCAGGGGGCAAGAGACCCAGTACTTC,CASSEGARGQETQYF
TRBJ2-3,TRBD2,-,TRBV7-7,TGTGCTAGCAGCGTTAGCGGGAGCCGGACAGATACGCAGTATTTT,CASSVSGSRTDTQYF
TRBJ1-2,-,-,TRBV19,TGTGCCAGTAGTATGAGGCAGCTATATGGCTACACCTTC,CASSMRQLYGYTF
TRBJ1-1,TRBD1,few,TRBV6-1,TGTGCCAGCAGCACAGGGGTTTCGACTGAAGCTTTCTTT,CASSTGVSTEAFF
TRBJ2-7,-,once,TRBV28,TGTGCCAGCAGTCCCCAAGGTAGCGGAGAATACGAGCAGTACTTC,CASSPQGSGEYEQYF
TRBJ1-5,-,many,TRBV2,TGTGCCAGCAGGGAACAGGGAGGGCAGCCCCAGCATTTT,CASREQGGQPQHF
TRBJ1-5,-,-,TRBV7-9,TGTGCCAGCAGCTTAGTTGGAGGGTCCGAGAGCAATCAGCCCCAGCATTTT,CASSLVGGSESNQPQHF
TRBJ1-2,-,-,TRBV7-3,TGTGCCAGCAGCCCCGGTTCGGGGGCGCCCTATGGCTACACCTTC,CASSPGSGAPYGYTF